The 16 T cell receptor beta chains listed next were all sequenced from one sample in a study of Ad26.COV2.S vaccination and SARS-CoV-2 variants. Stated treatment: 15 to 20 received Ad26.COV2.S at low or high dose, single or two shots; roughly 5 received placebo; per-sample allocation not given. Each sample was drawn 63 days after the first injection (of vaccine or placebo). Assay used: immunoSEQ multiplex PCR; TCRdb lists only in-frame clones, some missing. This repertoire shows approximately 420,000 clones, less than 90% found once; its top ten account for roughly 3.2%. The sequencing used peripheral blood, collected in a trial of Ad26.COV2.S vaccine versus placebo. These receptors came from a person between 18 and 65 years old who received the Ad26.COV2.S COVID-19 vaccine or a placebo.

The chain couples TRBV30 to TRBJ1-2; 7 positions agree with TRBD1. Germline assignment: CDR1 GTSNPN and CDR2 SVGIG (reference sequence). The ends lost 0 bases at V and 4 bases at J; junction bases unmatched: 5. The CDR3 spans 14 residues. The CDR3 DNA sequence: TGTGCCTGGAGTGTAAGGGGGCTGGGCTATGGCTACACCTTC. Translated: CAWSVRGLGYGYTF. Full variable domain (remainder filled in from reference TRBV30 and TRBJ1-2): SQTIHQWPATLVQPVGSPLSLECTVEGTSNPNLYWYRQAAGRGLQLLFYSVGIGQISSEVPQNLSASRPQDRQFILSSKKLLLSDSGFYLCAWSVRGLGYGYTFGSGTRLTVV.

The J gene is TRBJ1-2, the V gene TRBV12-3 or TRBV12-4; D is uncertain. The CDR3 is 13 residues long. Trimming left V 6 bases short and J 5 bases short, with 13 bases between. DNA of the CDR3: TGTGCCAGCAGCCCGACCCAGTCTTATGGCTACACCTTC. Translated: CASSPTQSYGYTF.

This clone was seen only a few times. The genes are TRBV11-2 and TRBJ1-1; maybe TRBD1 (5 bases). Looked up from germline, CDR1 is SGHAT and CDR2 is FQNNGV. CDR3 length: 14 residues. Trimming took 5 bases from V and 7 from J, leaving 17 bases between them. CDR3 protein: CASSRITGGFEAFF. The CDR3 region has the DNA TGTGCCAGCAGCCGGATTACGGGGGGATTTGAAGCTTTCTTT.

The chain is built from TRBV24-1 and TRBJ2-5; TRBD1 might be the D (6 bases). CDR3 length: 14 amino acids. CDR1 and CDR2 from the germline V gene are KGHDR and SFDVKD. Trimming pared 1 base from V and 3 bases from J, leaving 8 bases between. CDR3 region: CATSDFTGKETQYF. The CDR3 DNA sequence: TGTGCCACCAGTGATTTCACAGGGAAAGAGACCCAGTACTTC.

The chain uses TRBV7-2 and TRBJ2-2; no clear D gene. The CDR3 spans 13 residues. Trimming cost V 2 bases and J 9 bases, with 10 bases left between them. The germline CDR1 and CDR2 sequences are SGHTA and FQGNSA. For the CDR3, the DNA is TGTGCCAGCAGCTTACATGGGAACCGGGAGCTGTTTTTT. Amino acid sequence: CASSLHGNRELFF.

The chain couples TRBV18 to TRBJ1-5, with unresolved D. The CDR3 sequence is 13 residues long. V was trimmed by 2 bases and J by 4 bases, leaving 6 bases between them. CDR1 and CDR2 (germline): KGHSH, LQKENI. The CDR3 reads CASSPELNQPQHF. The CDR3, as DNA: TGTGCCAGCTCACCAGAATTAAATCAGCCCCAGCATTTT.

This clone showed up just a few times. The V call is TRBV6-6, the J call TRBJ1-6; D call uncertain. V lost 2 bases, J lost 7 bases, and 15 bases lay in between. This CDR3 is 16 amino acids long. Germline values: CDR1 MNHNY, CDR2 SVGAGI (reference sequence). The CDR3: CASSYAPTTINSPLHF. For the CDR3, the DNA is TGTGCCAGCAGTTACGCACCGACTACGATAAATTCACCCCTCCACTTT.

This clone came up once. This sequence joins TRBV5-1 and TRBJ1-1; no reliable D call. The germline CDR1 and CDR2 sequences are SGHRS and YFSETQ. Trimming removed 1 base at V and 6 bases at J, with 10 bases between. There are 13 residues in the CDR3. The CDR3 nucleotides are TGCGCCAGCAGCTTGTCCGGAGACGCTGAAGCTTTCTTT. Protein sequence: CASSLSGDAEAFF.

The CDR3 reads CASSLAWGGTQYF. As DNA, the CDR3 is TGTGCCAGCAGCTTAGCGTGGGGTGGTACGCAGTATTTT. The chain joins TRBV7-9 to TRBJ2-3; D uncertain. The germline CDR1 and CDR2 sequences are SEHNR and FQNEAQ (reference sequence). The CDR3 contains 13 residues. V was shortened by 0 bases and J by 8 bases, with 9 bases between the two germline ends.

The chain combines TRBV19 with TRBJ1-3; D perhaps matches TRBD1 (5 bases). The length of the CDR3 is 14 residues. Germline CDR1 LNHDA, CDR2 SQIVND (reference sequence). V lost 7 bases and J 3 bases, leaving 13 bases between the germline ends. The CDR3 region is CASTGGESGNTIYF. For the CDR3, the DNA is TGTGCCAGTACCGGGGGGGAAAGTGGAAACACCATATATTTT.

V and J are TRBV6-5 and TRBJ2-1; perhaps TRBD1 as D (6 bases). This CDR3 contains 16 residues. The germline gives CDR1 MNHEY, CDR2 SVGAGI. V was shortened by 2 bases and J by 7 bases, with 18 bases between the two germline ends. CDR3 coding DNA: TGTGCCAGCAGTTACGGTTTTCAGGGGCATAGGAATGAGCAGTTCTTC. Its translation is CASSYGFQGHRNEQFF.

V is TRBV3-1 (or the pseudogene TRBV3-2) and J is TRBJ2-1; TRBD2 matches 10 bases. CDR3 size: 15 residues. In germline, CDR1 is LGHDT, CDR2 YNNKEL (reference sequence). The V and J ends lost 2 bases and 2 bases, in that order; junction bases with no gene match: 0. The CDR3 region is CASSQTSGAYNEQFF. In DNA, the CDR3 is TGTGCCAGCAGCCAAACTAGCGGGGCCTACAATGAGCAGTTCTTC.

This clone was counted once. J is TRBJ1-1 and V is TRBV7-2; unclear D gene. V was pared by 0 bases and J by 2 bases, with 10 bases between. Germline values: CDR1 SGHTA, CDR2 FQGNSA. The CDR3 is made up of 15 amino acids. The CDR3 loop is CASSLARSYNTEAFF. CDR3 DNA: TGTGCCAGCAGCTTAGCCCGGTCGTATAACACTGAAGCTTTCTTT.

The chain recombines TRBV19 with TRBJ1-6, with D unclear. V shed 2 bases and J shed 3 bases, with 8 bases lying between them. This CDR3 comprises 15 residues. Looked up from germline, CDR1 is LNHDA and CDR2 is SQIVND (reference sequence). CDR3 loop: CASSIIPGYNSPLHF. As DNA, the CDR3 is TGTGCCAGTAGTATAATACCAGGCTATAATTCACCCCTCCACTTT.

V usage is TRBV10-3 and J usage is TRBJ1-2, with TRBD1 as a possible D gene (5 bases). V dropped 3 bases and J dropped 5 bases, with 16 bases sitting between them. CDR1 and CDR2 (germline): ENHRY, SYGVKD. CDR3 length: 15 amino acids. CDR3 DNA: TGTGCCATCAGTGATGTGGGGACTTCACCGTATGGCTACACCTTC. Translated: CAISDVGTSPYGYTF.

In this sample, this clone turned up a few times. The chain recombines TRBV2 with TRBJ1-5; 7 bases line up with TRBD1. V dropped 5 bases and J dropped 5; count of bases not matched to a gene: 6. This CDR3 is built from 14 residues. Germline lookup yields CDR1 SNHLY and CDR2 FYNNEI. CDR3 nucleotides: TGTGCCAGCAGTCCCGACAGGGTACATCAGCCCCAGCATTTT. Its translation is CASSPDRVHQPQHF.